This TCR beta chain was captured in a study of spatial heterogeneity in lung cancer. As for time point: sample taken at primary tumor resection. The sequenced material consisted of unsorted whole RNA from tumor, nontumor lung or frozen PBMC. TCRdb reprocessed the 5' RACE reads with MiXCR, giving one entry per CDR3 protein. Here the sample spans over 50,000 distinct CDR3 sequences, 6.3% being singletons. CDR1 and CDR2 (germline): DFQATT, SNEGSKA (reference sequence). The germline V and J ends were trimmed by 5 bases and 5 bases, with 12 bases remaining between them. The CDR3 is 13 amino acids. This clonotype was seen a few times.

The V call is TRBV20-1, the J call TRBJ2-2, with D possibly matching TRBD1 (6 bases). Here the sequenced sample was PBMCs, taken at surgery. The origin of this receptor is a female donor with early-stage non-small cell lung cancer. The CDR3 is CSAGRTETGELFF. CDR3 in DNA: TGCAGTGCTGGAAGGACAGAAACCGGGGAGCTGTTTTTT.